This T cell receptor (beta chain) appears in the sequencing data of a study of identical twins (dated by TCRdb to the mid-2010s). Concerning the study at large: The study deep-sequenced TCR alpha and beta repertoires from monozygotic twins, unrelated adults of various ages and cord blood to test whether fetal clonotypes persist. To rule out contamination, the twin experiments were replicated at different times with different library preparation protocols.

What the research found in general, with its limitations: Fewer insertions were carried by abundant cord blood beta clonotypes; a weaker similar trend was observed in young adult naive repertoires, while no such trend was observed in memory repertoires. Zero-insertion analyses could be partly confounded by invariant T cells such as MAIT and iNKT, although diverse VJ usage argued against such confounding for most clonotypes. Recombination models systematically underestimated out-of-frame TCR alpha sharing in monozygotic twins but agreed with sharing between unrelated individuals. Compared with coincidental sharing between unrelated individuals, an excess of low generation-probability sequences was observed among out-of-frame TCR alpha sequences shared between twins. Because the same donors could not be followed over many years, conclusions were based on cross-sectional statistical analysis. In beta out-of-frame sequences, excess twin sharing was weaker, because having fewer shared sequences lowered the signal-to-noise ratio.

As regards this clonotype: Its binding antigen is unknown. Base qualities are not provided; no much larger clone lies one nucleotide away.

As encoded in the germline V gene, CDR1 is SNHLY while CDR2 is FYNNEI. Trimming costs V 5 bases and J 0 bases, and their ends lie 10 bases apart. The CDR3 starts with the cysteine, ends with the phenylalanine, and has 15 residues. The read is trimmed to its CDR3 DNA, 45 bases read in frame from base 1. Every donor in the study was a healthy Caucasian. The twin cohort consisted of three pairs of female monozygotic twins, all aged about 18 to 29 years. Using Miltenyi CD45RO+ enrichment and human naive T-cell isolation kits, memory (CD45RO+) and naive T cells were isolated from PBMC. Library construction relied on 5' RACE. TCRdb shows the sequencer as Illumina HiSeq 2000. Template switching introduced a universal primer binding site; the final cDNA contained a unique molecular identifier, enabling accurate counting of TCR cDNA molecules. Specific primers in the conserved constant-segment region were used to synthesize first-strand cDNA for the TCR alpha and beta chains. To control for contamination, every cDNA library carried two barcodes: a SMART-Mk sample barcode plus Illumina barcodes. TruSeq adapter sequences, together with Illumina sample barcodes, were added in two successive PCR steps. Sequencing of the TCR alpha and beta cDNA libraries was done on the Illumina HiSeq platform using custom primers. The authors' analysis ran thus. MiGEC was used to process raw reads and extract unique molecular identifiers, and MiXCR was used to find CDR3 positions. Recombination models were inferred per individual with the repgenHMM and IGoR tools using an EM algorithm. Shared clonotype analysis was performed with the tcR package in R, normalizing sharing by the product of cloneset sizes. Out-of-frame nonproductive sequences were analyzed to study raw recombination free of thymic and clonal selection effects. The raw public reads went through TCRdb reprocessing: fastp at Q25, MiXCR clone calling, in-frame beta chains kept. Every distinct CDR3 protein forms one entry, paired with its most common genes and DNA. Here the V and J calls rest on TCRdb's processing, not on the authors' analysis. A total of under 300,000 distinct CDR3 sequences appear in this sample, 9.5% to 15% of them only once. Of the sample, more than 3.5% is held by the ten largest clones.

Another study also made use of these data, one on yellow fever vaccine responses in identical twins. As that second study puts it: The authors reported that the T cell response to vaccination in identical twins appeared partly convergent and partly personalized. The study precisely tracked vaccine-responding T cell clones in identical twins.

This receptor was obtained from a woman between 18 and 29 years old in good health. The sample consisted of memory (CD45RO+) T cells sorted from blood. The sample's cell subset or site label, in plain terms: CD45RO+ enriched T cells. In this chain, TRBV2 is recombined with TRBJ2-2, with the D gene not confidently named. The CDR3 corresponds to CASSNPGSNTGELFF. The nucleotide sequence is TGTGCCAGCAGTAATCCGGGCTCGAACACCGGGGAGCTGTTTTTT.